The rows below give T cell receptor beta chains drawn from one sample of a study of T cell repertoires in ileal Crohn's disease. Repertoires were generated with immunoSEQ multiplex PCR, while TCRdb's copy carries only in-frame clones and drops some. In the table there are more than 1,300 clones, around 83% of which are singletons. What was sequenced was ileal tissue. These receptors were collected from an adult with Crohn's disease. The CDR3 runs from the conserved cysteine through the conserved F or W. D genes are given only for firm matches. For some rows the clone size is stated as once, few or many, or as a class when expanded; others skip it.

>TRBJ1-5|.|.|TRBV6-4
CATCNGGYQPQHF
TGTGCCACATGCAACGGGGGATATCAGCCCCAGCATTTT
>TRBJ1-2|.|.|TRBV28
CASIHGSRDDYGYTF
TGTGCCAGCATCCACGGCTCCAGGGACGATTATGGCTACACCTTC
>TRBJ1-1|few|.|TRBV5-1
CASSLSIQGNTEAFF
TGCGCCAGCAGCTTATCGATCCAGGGGAACACTGAAGCTTTCTTT
>TRBJ2-2|.|TRBD2|TRBV7-2
CASSFTLAGGLTGELFF
TGTGCCAGCAGCTTCACCCTAGCGGGGGGGTTAACCGGGGAGCTGTTTTTT
>TRBJ2-7|.|.|TRBV28
CASSLLRGIYEQYF
TGTGCCAGCAGTTTATTAAGGGGGATCTACGAGCAGTACTTC
>TRBJ2-2|.|TRBD2|TRBV4-2
CASSPGASGGADTGELFF
TGTGCCAGCAGCCCTGGGGCCAGCGGGGGGGCGGACACCGGGGAGCTGTTTTTT
>TRBJ1-2|.|.|TRBV30
CAWSPSAGWNGYTF
TGTGCCTGGAGCCCTAGCGCCGGATGGAATGGCTACACCTTC
>TRBJ1-2|.|.|TRBV27
CASSLAAGLGGYTF
TGTGCCAGCAGTCTTGCGGCAGGGCTTGGTGGCTACACCTTC
>TRBJ2-3|.|.|TRBV6-1
CASSEAGADTQYF
TGTGCCAGCAGTGAAGCAGGTGCGGATACGCAGTATTTT
>TRBJ2-1|.|TRBD2|TRBV5-1
CASSPTSSGGNNEQFF
TGCGCCAGCAGCCCGACTTCTAGCGGGGGTAACAATGAGCAGTTCTTC
>TRBJ1-1|.|.|TRBV15
CATSRDMNTEAFF
TGTGCCACCAGCAGAGATATGAACACTGAAGCTTTCTTT
>TRBJ2-3|.|.|TRBV6-5
CASRRLKTSTDTQYF
TGTGCCAGCAGAAGACTGAAAACTAGCACAGATACGCAGTATTTT
>TRBJ2-5|.|.|TRBV5-6
CASLGRATRQETQYF
TGTGCCAGCCTAGGCAGGGCAACCCGACAAGAGACCCAGTACTTC